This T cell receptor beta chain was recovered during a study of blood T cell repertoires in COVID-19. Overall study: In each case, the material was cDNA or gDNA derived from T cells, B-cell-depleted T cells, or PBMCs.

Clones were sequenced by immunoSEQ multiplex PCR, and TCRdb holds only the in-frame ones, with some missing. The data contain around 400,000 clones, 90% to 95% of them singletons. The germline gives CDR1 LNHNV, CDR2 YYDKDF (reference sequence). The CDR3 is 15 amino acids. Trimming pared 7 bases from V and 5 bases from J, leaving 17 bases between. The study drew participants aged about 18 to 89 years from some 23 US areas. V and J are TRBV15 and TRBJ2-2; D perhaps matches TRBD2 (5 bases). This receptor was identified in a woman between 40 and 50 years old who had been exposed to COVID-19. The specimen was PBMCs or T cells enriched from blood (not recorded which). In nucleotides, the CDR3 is TGTGCCACCAAGAGAACAACGGAGGTAACCGGGGAGCTGTTTTTT. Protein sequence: CATKRTTEVTGELFF.